These 8 T cell receptor beta chains share one sample of origin, sequenced in a study of regulatory T cells in long-lasting Graves disease. Arm-PCR of CDR3 regions and iRepertoire HTBI primers were the basis on which TCR beta libraries were built. MiXCR, run by TCRdb on the multiplex PCR reads, gives a single entry per CDR3 protein. The sample consists of over 300,000 distinct CDR3 sequences, around a sixth of them appearing once. Time point here: newly diagnosed GD, antithyroid drugs for less than 3 months. The TCR library was made from RNA that had been extracted from PBMCs in TRIzol. The material sequenced was peripheral blood mononuclear cells (PBMCs), taken at new diagnosis, from a patient treated with antithyroid drugs. These receptors all stem from a female donor with Graves disease.

V and J are TRBV18 and TRBJ2-7; TRBD1 is a possible D gene (6 bases). The CDR3 length is 15 residues. Germline assignment: CDR1 KGHSH and CDR2 LQKENI. V was cut by 3 bases and J by 5 bases, with 17 bases left in between. The CDR3: CASSPAGTQGHEQYF. The CDR3 DNA follows: TGTGCCAGCTCACCCGCCGGGACACAGGGCCACGAGCAGTACTTC.

This clonotype was counted ten times or more. V gene TRBV6-9 combines with J gene TRBJ2-7, with 11 bases identical to TRBD2. The CDR3 totals 18 residues. From germline, CDR1 is MNHGY and CDR2 SVAAGI. V shed 3 bases and J 7 bases; nucleotides not matched to a gene: 17. The CDR3 bases are TGTGCCAGCAGTTACCCTCGCGGGCTAGCGGGAGGAATCTCAGAGCAGTACTTC. Protein product: CASSYPRGLAGGISEQYF.

This clonotype has ten or more counts. The CDR3 bases are TGTGCCAGCAGCCAAGAGGCCGGGACGCTAGAGACCCAGTACTTC. As protein: CASSQEAGTLETQYF. The chain links TRBV4-2 to TRBJ2-5; D possibly matches TRBD1 or TRBD2 (5 bases each). V was pared by 0 bases and J by 4 bases, with 12 bases between. This CDR3 has 15 residues. CDR1 is LGHNA, CDR2 YNFKEQ, per germline.

Ten or more counts support this clonotype. V usage is TRBV7-2 and J usage is TRBJ1-5; perhaps TRBD1 as D (5 bases). The V gene's germline CDR1 is SGHTA and CDR2 FQGNSA. This CDR3 spans 16 amino acids. V gave up 5 bases and J gave up 8 bases, with 22 bases separating them. DNA for the CDR3: TGTGCCAGCAGCCGAAACGACCCAGGGTTAAACGAGCCCCAGCATTTT. Amino acid sequence: CASSRNDPGLNEPQHF.

This clonotype appeared many times. V usage is TRBV5-5 and J usage is TRBJ1-6; 8 positions match TRBD1. V lost 4 bases to trimming and J lost 6 bases; unmatched junction nucleotides: 6. The CDR3 loop spans 15 amino acids. Germline V gene lookup returns CDR1 SGHKS and CDR2 YYEKEE (reference sequence). The CDR3 DNA sequence: TGTGCCAGCAGCCAAGACAGGGGTAGTAATTCACCCCTCCACTTT. Its translation: CASSQDRGSNSPLHF.

The chain employs TRBV7-2 and TRBJ1-6; tentative D call: TRBD1 (5 bases). Germline lookup yields CDR1 SGHTA and CDR2 FQGNSA. Trimming stripped 11 bases from V and 9 bases from J, with 20 bases between. The CDR3 length is 14 residues. The CDR3 reads CACSGDGTASPLHF. The DNA for the CDR3 is TGTGCCTGCTCTGGGGACGGGACCGCTTCACCCCTCCACTTT.

This clonotype appeared many times. The chain has TRBV12-3 or TRBV12-4 and TRBJ1-1; D remains unclear. The CDR3 is made up of 13 amino acids. The V and J ends lost 3 bases and 4 bases respectively, with 9 bases between them. The CDR3 DNA reads TGTGCCAGCAGTTTTAACAGATTCACTGAAGCTTTCTTT. Its protein is CASSFNRFTEAFF.

This clonotype was counted at least ten times. V gene TRBV28 combines with J gene TRBJ1-1, with 7 positions matching TRBD1. The V and J ends lost 7 bases and 8 bases, in that order; junction bases with no gene match: 7. The CDR3 totals 12 residues. From germline, CDR1 is MDHEN and CDR2 SYDVKM. CDR3 loop: CASITPGQEAFF. CDR3 bases: TGTGCCAGCATTACTCCGGGACAGGAAGCTTTCTTT.